These T cell receptor beta chains were read from a single sample in a study of blood T cell repertoires in COVID-19. The data were produced by immunoSEQ multiplex PCR, yet TCRdb's version contains in-frame clones alone and is incomplete. Of about 250,000 clones in the sample, approximately 85% were seen once. The specimen sequenced was PBMCs or T cells enriched from blood (not recorded which). The receptors here all came from a woman under 40 who had recovered from COVID-19. The CDR3 runs from the conserved cysteine through the conserved F or W. D genes are given only for firm matches.

v_call: TRBV28
d_call: .
cdr3_aa: CASSFRDNRYGYTF

v_call: TRBV7-8
d_call: TRBD2
cdr3_aa: CASSSLPGRERVGEQYF

v_call: TRBV27
d_call: .
cdr3_aa: CASSSLAGGPNYGYTF

v_call: TRBV7-3
d_call: TRBD1
cdr3_aa: CASSLQGDRGYTF

v_call: TRBV28
d_call: .
cdr3_aa: CASSLLQGALSTSTDTQYF

v_call: TRBV9
d_call: .
cdr3_aa: CASTAGGRGYNSPLHF

v_call: TRBV7-6
d_call: TRBD2
cdr3_aa: CASSSSGTNLYEQYF

v_call: TRBV9
d_call: TRBD1
cdr3_aa: CASSVALDRGANGYTF

v_call: TRBV9
d_call: .
cdr3_aa: CASSARGGRAGDTQYF

v_call: TRBV10-1
d_call: TRBD1
cdr3_aa: CASRAGQGYNYGYTF